The sequence of this T cell receptor (beta chain) was determined in a study of T cell responses to AZD1222 COVID-19 vaccine. Notes on the study in general: Just a handful of people given AZD1222 tested seropositive at baseline. After two AZD1222 doses, spike-specific TCR breadth and depth rose versus day 0. The reported proportion of spike-specific TCRs targeting unmutated variant regions was nearly half. White British people made up most donors, females outnumbered males, and clonal diversity was possibly underestimated.

Using immunoSEQ multiplex PCR, the repertoire was profiled, and TCRdb retains in-frame clones only, with some absent. Counted here are 95,000 to 150,000 clones, 90% occurring once; the ten biggest clones make up roughly 7%. Concerning this clone: Its antigen is still unknown.

From germline, CDR1 is SQVTM and CDR2 ANQGSEA. This CDR3 has 12 amino acids. V was trimmed by 6 bases and J by 4 bases, leaving 12 bases between them. This material consisted of peripheral blood, taken on day 0 of AZD1222 vaccination. J is TRBJ1-2 and V is TRBV29-1, with D maybe TRBD1 (6 bases). The clonotype was recovered from an adult in good health. The CDR3 is CSVADSIYGYTF. CDR3 sequence (DNA): TGCAGCGTCGCGGACAGCATCTATGGCTACACCTTC.